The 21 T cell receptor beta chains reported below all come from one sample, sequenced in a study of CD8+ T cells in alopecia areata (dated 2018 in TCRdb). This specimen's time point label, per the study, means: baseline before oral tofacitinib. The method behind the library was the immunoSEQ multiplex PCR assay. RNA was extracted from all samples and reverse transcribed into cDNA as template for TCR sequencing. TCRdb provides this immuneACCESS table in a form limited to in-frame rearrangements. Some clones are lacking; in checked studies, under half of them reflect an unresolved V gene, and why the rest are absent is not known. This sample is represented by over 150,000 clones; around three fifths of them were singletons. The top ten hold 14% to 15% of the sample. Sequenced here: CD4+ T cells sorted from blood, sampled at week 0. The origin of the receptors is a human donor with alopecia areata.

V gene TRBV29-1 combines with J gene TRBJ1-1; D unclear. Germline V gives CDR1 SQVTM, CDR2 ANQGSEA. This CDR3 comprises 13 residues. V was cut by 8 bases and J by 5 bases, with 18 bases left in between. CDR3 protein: CSPRSLFGTEAFF. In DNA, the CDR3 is TGCAGCCCCAGAAGCCTTTTTGGGACTGAAGCTTTCTTT.

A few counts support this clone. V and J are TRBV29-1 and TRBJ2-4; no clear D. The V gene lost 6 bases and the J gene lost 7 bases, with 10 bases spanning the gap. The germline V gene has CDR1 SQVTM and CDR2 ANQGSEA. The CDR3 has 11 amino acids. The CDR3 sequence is CSVGVGNIQYF. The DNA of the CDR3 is TGCAGCGTAGGAGTGGGGAACATTCAGTACTTC.

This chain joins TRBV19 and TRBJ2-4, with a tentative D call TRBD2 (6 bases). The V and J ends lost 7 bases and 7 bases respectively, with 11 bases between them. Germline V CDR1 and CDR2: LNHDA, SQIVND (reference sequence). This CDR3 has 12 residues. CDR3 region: CASNGGSNIQYF. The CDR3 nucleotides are TGTGCCAGTAATGGAGGGAGCAACATTCAGTACTTC.

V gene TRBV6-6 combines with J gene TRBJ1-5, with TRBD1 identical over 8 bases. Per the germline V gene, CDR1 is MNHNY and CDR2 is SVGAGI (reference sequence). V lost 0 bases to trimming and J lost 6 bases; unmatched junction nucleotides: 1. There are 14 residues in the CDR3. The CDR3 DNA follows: TGTGCCAGCAGTTACTCGGACAGGGTTCAGCCCCAGCATTTT. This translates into CASSYSDRVQPQHF.

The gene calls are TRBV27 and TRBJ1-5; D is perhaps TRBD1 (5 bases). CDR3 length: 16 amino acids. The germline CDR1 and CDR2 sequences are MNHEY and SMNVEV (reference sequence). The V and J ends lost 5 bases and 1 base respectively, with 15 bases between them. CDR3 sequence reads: CASSPNRGYSNQPQHF. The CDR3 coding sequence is TGTGCCAGCAGTCCGAACCGGGGGTACAGCAATCAGCCCCAGCATTTT.

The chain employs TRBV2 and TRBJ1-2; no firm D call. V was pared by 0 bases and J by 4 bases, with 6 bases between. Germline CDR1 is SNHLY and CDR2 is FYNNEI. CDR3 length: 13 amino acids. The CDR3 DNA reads TGTGCCAGCAGTGAAGCGGTTAGCTATGGCTACACCTTC. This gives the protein CASSEAVSYGYTF.

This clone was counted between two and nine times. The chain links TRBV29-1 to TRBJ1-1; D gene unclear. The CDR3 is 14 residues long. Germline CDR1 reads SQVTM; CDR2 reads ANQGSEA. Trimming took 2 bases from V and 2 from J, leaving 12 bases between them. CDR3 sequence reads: CSVERVQANTEAFF. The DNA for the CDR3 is TGCAGCGTTGAACGGGTTCAGGCCAACACTGAAGCTTTCTTT.

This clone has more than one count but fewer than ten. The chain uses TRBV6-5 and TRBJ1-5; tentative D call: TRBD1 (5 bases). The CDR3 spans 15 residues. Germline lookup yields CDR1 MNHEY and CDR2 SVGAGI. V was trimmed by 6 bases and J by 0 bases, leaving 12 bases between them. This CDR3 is CASSPGPYSNQPQHF. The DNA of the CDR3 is TGTGCCAGCAGCCCAGGGCCTTATAGCAATCAGCCCCAGCATTTT.

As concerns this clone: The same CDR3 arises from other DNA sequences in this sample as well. CDR3: CAWRGGPYEQYF. In nucleotides, the CDR3 is TGTGCCTGGAGGGGGGGCCCCTACGAGCAGTACTTC. The chain couples TRBV30 to TRBJ2-7; the D gene could be TRBD1 or TRBD2 (6 bases each). V was cut by 3 bases and J by 2 bases, with 8 bases left in between. This CDR3 has 12 amino acids. Looked up from germline, CDR1 is GTSNPN and CDR2 is SVGIG (reference sequence).

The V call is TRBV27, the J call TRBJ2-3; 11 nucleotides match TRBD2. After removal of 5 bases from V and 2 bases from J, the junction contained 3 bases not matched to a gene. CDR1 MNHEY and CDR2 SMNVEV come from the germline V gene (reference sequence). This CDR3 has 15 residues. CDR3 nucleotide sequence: TGTGCCAGCAGTCCACTAGCGGGGGTCACAGATACGCAGTATTTT. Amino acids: CASSPLAGVTDTQYF.

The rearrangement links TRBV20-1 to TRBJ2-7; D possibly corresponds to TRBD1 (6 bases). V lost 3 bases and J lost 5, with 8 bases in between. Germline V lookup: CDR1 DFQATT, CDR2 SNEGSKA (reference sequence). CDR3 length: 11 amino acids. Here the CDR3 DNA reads TGCAGTGCTAGGGGGGCTAACGAGCAGTACTTC. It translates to CSARGANEQYF.

CDR3 amino acids: CASRGTGGQPQHF. The CDR3 DNA is TGTGCCAGCAGGGGGACAGGGGGGCAGCCCCAGCATTTT. This chain connects TRBV2 to TRBJ1-5, with 11 bases identical to TRBD1. V dropped 6 bases and J dropped 7; count of bases not matched to a gene: 2. This CDR3 is 13 amino acids long. In germline, CDR1 is SNHLY, CDR2 FYNNEI.

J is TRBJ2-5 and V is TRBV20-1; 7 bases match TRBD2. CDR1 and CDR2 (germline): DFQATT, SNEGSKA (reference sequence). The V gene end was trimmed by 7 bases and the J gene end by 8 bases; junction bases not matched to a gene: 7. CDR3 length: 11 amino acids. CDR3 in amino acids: CSVKERGTQYF. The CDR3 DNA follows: TGCAGTGTCAAAGAGCGGGGAACCCAGTACTTC.

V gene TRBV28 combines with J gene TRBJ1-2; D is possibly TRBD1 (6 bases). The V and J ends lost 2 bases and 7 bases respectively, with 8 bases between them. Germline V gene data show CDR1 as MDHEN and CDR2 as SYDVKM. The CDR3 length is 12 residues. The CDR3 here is CASSLRRGGYTF. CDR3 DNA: TGTGCCAGCAGTTTACGCAGGGGTGGCTACACCTTC.

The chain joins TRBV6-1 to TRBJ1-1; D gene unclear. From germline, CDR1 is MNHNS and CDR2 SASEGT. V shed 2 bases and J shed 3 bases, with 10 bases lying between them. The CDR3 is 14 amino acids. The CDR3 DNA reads TGTGCCAGCAGTGAACGTCACTTCGACACTGAAGCTTTCTTT. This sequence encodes CASSERHFDTEAFF.

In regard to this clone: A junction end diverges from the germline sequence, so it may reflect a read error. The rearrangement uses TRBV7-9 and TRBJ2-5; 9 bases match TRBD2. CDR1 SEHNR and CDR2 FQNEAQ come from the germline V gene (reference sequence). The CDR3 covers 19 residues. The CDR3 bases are TGTGCCAGCAGCCTCCCGCGCTGGACTAGCGAAAAGCCTCAAGAGACCCGGTACTTC. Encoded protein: CASSLPRWTSEKPQETRYF.

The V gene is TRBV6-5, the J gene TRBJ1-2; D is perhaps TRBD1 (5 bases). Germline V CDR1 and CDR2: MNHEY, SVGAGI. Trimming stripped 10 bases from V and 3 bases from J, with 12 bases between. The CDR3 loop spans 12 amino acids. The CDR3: CATQRGDYGYTF. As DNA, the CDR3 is TGTGCCACCCAACGGGGGGACTATGGCTACACCTTC.

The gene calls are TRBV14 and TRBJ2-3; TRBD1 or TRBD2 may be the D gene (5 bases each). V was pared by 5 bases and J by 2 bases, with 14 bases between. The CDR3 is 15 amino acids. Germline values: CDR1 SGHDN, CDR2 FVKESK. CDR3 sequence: CASSSTGGFTDTQYF. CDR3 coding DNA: TGTGCCAGCAGCTCGACTGGGGGATTCACAGATACGCAGTATTTT.

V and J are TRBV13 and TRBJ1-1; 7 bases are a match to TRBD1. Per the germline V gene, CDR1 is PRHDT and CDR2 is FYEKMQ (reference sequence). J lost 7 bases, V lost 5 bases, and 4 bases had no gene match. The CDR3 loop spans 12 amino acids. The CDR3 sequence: CASSPNRGEAFF. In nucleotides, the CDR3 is TGTGCCAGCAGCCCAAACAGGGGTGAAGCTTTCTTT.

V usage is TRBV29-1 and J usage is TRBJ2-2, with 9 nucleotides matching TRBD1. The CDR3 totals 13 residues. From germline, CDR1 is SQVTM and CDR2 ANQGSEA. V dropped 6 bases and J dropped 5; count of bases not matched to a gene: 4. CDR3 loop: CSVRTGATGELFF. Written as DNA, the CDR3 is TGCAGCGTAAGGACAGGGGCGACCGGGGAGCTGTTTTTT.

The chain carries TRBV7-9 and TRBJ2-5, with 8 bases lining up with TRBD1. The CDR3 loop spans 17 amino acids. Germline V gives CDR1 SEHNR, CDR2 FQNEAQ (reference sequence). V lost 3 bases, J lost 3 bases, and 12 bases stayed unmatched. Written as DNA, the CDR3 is TGTGCCAGCAGCTTCGGACAGGGTTTTTCTCGGGAAGAGACCCAGTACTTC. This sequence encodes CASSFGQGFSREETQYF.